What follows describes a single T cell receptor beta chain. Its specificity is unknown. The entry originates in a study of blood T cells in healthy people across ages. In the study overall: The capture of about one barcoded beta molecule per two T cells was achieved by template switching. Points from the study as a whole: Donors of long life had a larger count of naive CD4+ cells and greater diversity than aged donors.

Together with a sample-barcoded 5' primer, a J-beta primer mix was included in a second PCR lasting roughly 6 to 12 cycles. No fewer than 3 million CDR3-containing paired-end reads came from each sample. MiXCR, run by TCRdb on the 5' RACE reads, gives a single entry per CDR3 protein. Among 1.5 million to 2 million distinct CDR3 sequences, around 40% were seen once, and the ten largest hold roughly 24%. Each sample yielded at least 5.5 micrograms of PBMC total RNA. This CDR3 comprises 14 residues. Germline lookup yields CDR1 LNHNV and CDR2 YYDKDF (reference sequence). Deletions cut 1 base from V and 1 base from J, with 7 bases between.

The sequencing sample was made of blood. The V gene is TRBV15, the J gene TRBJ1-1; D is undetermined. The sequence was collected from a human donor in good health. This CDR3 reads CATSRGRANTEAFF. The CDR3 nucleotides are TGTGCCACCAGCAGAGGTAGGGCGAACACTGAAGCTTTCTTT.